This T cell receptor (beta chain) was found in a study of blood T cell repertoires in COVID-19. J gave up 3 bases and V 1 base, and 4 bases lay outside the gene matches. The CDR3 extends over 15 amino acids. Looked up from germline, CDR1 is KGHSH and CDR2 is LQKENI. Only in-frame clones appear in the TCRdb table, and some are missing; sequencing was by immunoSEQ multiplex PCR. The sample lists about 56,000 clones; 75% to 90% were seen once. This TCR was recovered from a woman in her fifties or sixties with COVID-19, enrolled during active disease. Sequencing was done on a sample of peripheral blood. This chain connects TRBV18 to TRBJ1-2; 8 nucleotides match TRBD1. CDR3 bases: TGTGCCAGCTCACCACTACAGGGGGACGACTATGGCTACACCTTC. It codes for CASSPLQGDDYGYTF.